Each of the 17 T cell receptor beta chains below was sequenced from the same sample in a study of Graves' ophthalmopathy and Graves' hyperthyroidism. Amplified material comprised TCR beta CDR3 regions derived from RNA transcripts. HTBI-primed first-round RT-PCR preceded second-round multiplex PCR. In TCRdb, the multiplex PCR reads were re-called with MiXCR into one record per CDR3 protein. The repertoire holds about 1.2 million distinct CDR3 sequences, with around a third as singletons. The specimen was peripheral blood or thyroid tissue (not recorded which). These TCRs come from an adult man with Graves' hyperthyroidism.

There are a few counts of this clonotype. This rearrangement joins TRBV19 to TRBJ1-2, with 7 positions matching TRBD1. The CDR3 contains 15 residues. The ends lost 3 bases at V and 2 bases at J; junction bases unmatched: 6. Per the germline V gene, CDR1 is LNHDA and CDR2 is SQIVND (reference sequence). The CDR3 loop is CASSIPTGMNYGYTF. The CDR3 nucleotides are TGTGCCAGTAGTATCCCGACAGGGATGAACTATGGCTACACCTTC.

The V call is TRBV19, the J call TRBJ2-2; 7 positions agree with TRBD1. CDR1 LNHDA and CDR2 SQIVND come from the germline V gene (reference sequence). With 0 bases clipped from V and 6 bases from J, the junction kept 7 bases outside the gene matches. The CDR3 is 16 residues long. The CDR3 loop is CASSIDLDRRSGELFF. CDR3 bases: TGTGCCAGTAGTATAGATTTGGACAGGCGTTCCGGGGAGCTGTTTTTT.

For this clonotype: Being one base from a much bigger clone, this may be a read error. CDR3 nucleotides: TGTGCCAGCAGTTTTGGCAGGGACAATGGCTGCACCTTC. Residues: CASSFGRDNGCTF. This sequence joins TRBV12-3 or TRBV12-4 and TRBJ1-2, with D possibly matching TRBD1 (6 bases). The CDR3 length is 13 residues.

As for this clonotype: Possible read error: a much larger clone is one base away. This sequence joins TRBV7-9 and TRBJ2-7; TRBD1 or TRBD2 may be the D gene (5 bases each). Germline V CDR1 and CDR2: SEHNR, FQNEAQ (reference sequence). With 5 bases removed from V and 2 bases from J, the gap between germline ends came to 16 bases. The CDR3 consists of 15 residues. The CDR3 is CASSPAGAAAYEQYF. The DNA for the CDR3 is TGTGCCAGCAGCCCGGCCGGGGCAGCGGCCTACGAGCAGTACTTC. The whole variable domain, filled in from reference TRBV7-9 and TRBJ2-7, reads DTGVSQNPRHKITKRGQNVTFRCDPISEHNRLYWYRQTLGQGPEFLTYFQNEAQLEKSRLLSDRFSAERPKGSFSTLEIQRTEQGDSAMYLCASSPAGAAAYEQYFGPGTRLTVT.

This clonotype was counted between two and nine times. The genes are TRBV19 and TRBJ1-4; D unresolved. The V gene's germline CDR1 is LNHDA and CDR2 SQIVND (reference sequence). Trimming pared 8 bases from V and 0 bases from J, leaving 13 bases between. This CDR3 contains 15 residues. The CDR3 protein is CASGSQFATNEKLFF. CDR3 sequence (DNA): TGTGCCAGTGGGTCGCAATTTGCAACTAATGAAAAACTGTTTTTT.

Regarding this clonotype: The junction differs from germline at one of its ends, possibly a read error. The rearrangement uses TRBV7-2 and TRBJ2-7, with 10 nucleotides matching TRBD1. The CDR3 spans 15 residues. Per germline, CDR1 SGHTA and CDR2 FQGNSA. The CDR3 coding sequence is TGTGCCGCCGGAGGGGGGACAGGGGTTATTTACGCGCAGTACTTC. Translating it yields CAAGGGTGVIYAQYF.

As to this clonotype: One base away lies a much larger clone, so this may be a sequencing read error. The conserved phenylalanine or tryptophan normally closing the CDR3 is absent here, so this likely arose from a read error. The gene calls are TRBV7-9 and TRBJ2-7; D might be TRBD2 (5 bases). CDR3 length: 15 amino acids. CDR1 SEHNR and CDR2 FQNEAQ come from the germline V gene (reference sequence). Trimming removed 1 base at V and 5 bases at J, with 15 bases between. Here the CDR3 DNA reads TGTGCCAGCAGCTTAGGGACTTCGCCTGGGGACGAGCAGTACCTC. Translating gives CASSLGTSPGDEQYL.

There are a few counts of this clonotype. V gene TRBV2 combines with J gene TRBJ1-2; D is possibly TRBD1 (5 bases). Trimming cost V 2 bases and J 3 bases, with 13 bases left between them. CDR3 length: 15 amino acids. Germline CDR1 is SNHLY and CDR2 is FYNNEI. Here the CDR3 DNA reads TGTGCCAGCAGTGAATGGGGGGGACGAGACTATGGCTACACCTTC. It codes for CASSEWGGRDYGYTF.

This clonotype appeared many times. V gene TRBV7-9 combines with J gene TRBJ1-2, with TRBD1 matching 9 bases. Losses at the gene ends were 4 bases for V and 7 bases for J; bases not matched to a gene: 10. The CDR3 is 15 residues long. Germline CDR1 and CDR2: SEHNR and FQNEAQ (reference sequence). CDR3 sequence (DNA): TGTGCCAGCAGCTATATACAGGGGGCGCTTCCTGGCTACACCTTC. Its protein product is CASSYIQGALPGYTF.

Notes on this clonotype: The junction departs from germline at one end; a sequencing error may be responsible. CDR3 protein: CASSYMAKANYGYTF. CDR3 in DNA: TGTGCCAGCAGTTACATGGCAAAGGCTAACTATGGCTACACCTTC. J is TRBJ1-2 and V is TRBV10-3; no clear D. Germline V gene data show CDR1 as ENHRY and CDR2 as SYGVKD. CDR3 length: 15 amino acids.

The table lists this clonotype with many counts. This chain uses TRBV20-1 with TRBJ2-2; D might be TRBD1 or TRBD2, each matching 5 bases. The CDR3 extends over 15 amino acids. Germline V gene lookup returns CDR1 DFQATT and CDR2 SNEGSKA (reference sequence). Trimming cost V 1 base and J 4 bases, with 13 bases left between them. CDR3: CSARARDGGTGELFF. CDR3 sequence (DNA): TGCAGTGCTAGAGCACGGGACGGAGGCACCGGGGAGCTGTTTTTT.

The genes are TRBV10-2 and TRBJ2-3, with TRBD2 matching 10 bases. CDR1 and CDR2 (germline): WSHSY, SAAADI. The V segment lost 2 bases and the J segment 7 bases; nucleotides outside the gene matches: 6. CDR3 size: 15 residues. The CDR3 reads CASSESGGVRHTQYF. Here the CDR3 DNA reads TGCGCCAGCAGTGAGAGCGGGGGGGTCCGCCATACGCAGTATTTT.

This clonotype was recorded at least ten times. The rearrangement uses TRBV29-1 and TRBJ2-3; D might be TRBD2 (6 bases). Germline V gene sequence: CDR1 SQVTM, CDR2 ANQGSEA. The CDR3 loop spans 14 amino acids. V dropped 5 bases and J dropped 2 bases, with 14 bases sitting between them. In nucleotides, the CDR3 is TGCAGCGTTCTCGCGGGGAGAACCACAGATACGCAGTATTTT. Translating gives CSVLAGRTTDTQYF.

This clonotype occurred a few times. The chain employs TRBV6-5 and TRBJ1-4, with D maybe TRBD1 (6 bases). Trimming pared 2 bases from V and 4 bases from J, leaving 11 bases between. From germline, CDR1 is MNHEY and CDR2 SVGAGI. This CDR3 comprises 15 residues. CDR3 nucleotide sequence: TGTGCCAGCAGTTACACGGGACACAATAATGAAAAACTGTTTTTT. Translating it yields CASSYTGHNNEKLFF.

This clonotype was detected many times. V is TRBV5-1 and J is TRBJ2-5, with 7 bases lining up with TRBD2. This CDR3 comprises 14 residues. Unmatched junction bases numbered 7, after V lost 4 bases and J lost 4 bases. Germline V lookup: CDR1 SGHRS, CDR2 YFSETQ. CDR3 in DNA: TGCGCCAGCAGCCAAGCGACTAGCCGAGAGACCCAGTACTTC. Amino acid sequence: CASSQATSRETQYF.

The V gene is TRBV27, the J gene TRBJ1-4; the D is unclear. The CDR3 loop spans 16 amino acids. Germline V gives CDR1 MNHEY, CDR2 SMNVEV (reference sequence). Trimming shortened V by 1 base and J by 0 bases, and 9 bases separated the two germline ends. Here the CDR3 reads CASSLLSTATNEKLFF. The CDR3 region has the DNA TGTGCCAGCAGTTTATTGTCGACGGCAACTAATGAAAAACTGTTTTTT.

This clonotype was picked up many times. The CDR3 protein is CASSLAGGRGADEQYF. DNA of the CDR3: TGTGCCAGCAGCTTAGCAGGCGGCAGGGGGGCGGACGAGCAGTACTTC. J is TRBJ2-7 and V is TRBV11-2; D is perhaps TRBD1 (7 bases). Germline CDR1 is SGHAT and CDR2 is FQNNGV. The V end lost 1 base, the J end lost 5 bases, and 18 bases lay between the germline ends. CDR3 size: 16 residues.